This entry describes one T cell receptor beta chain. Its antigen is not known. Germline V gene lookup returns CDR1 MGHDK and CDR2 SYGVNS. V lost 5 bases, J lost 4 bases, and 14 bases lay in between. This CDR3 is 14 amino acids long. The data stem from a study of cytomegalovirus exposure and HLA in healthy donors. Background on the study: Approximately 80 million unique TCRs, all from HLA-typed donors, were included in an early release of the data.

Study results and limitations: Presence/absence results assume similar sequencing depth per donor, which may not hold. In an earlier analysis, productive rearrangement rates for most beta V segments clustered near 90% or 30%.

PCR employed 60 Vbeta and 13 Jbeta primers. Only in-frame clones appear in the TCRdb table, and some are missing; sequencing was by immunoSEQ multiplex PCR. Of over 100,000 clones listed, roughly 80% are singletons. This chain uses TRBV25-1 with TRBJ1-2; tentative D call: TRBD1 (5 bases). The sequenced sample consisted of PBMCs. This sequence originates from a woman aged 25 to 39 in good health and CMV-seropositive. CDR3 amino acids: CASSPAGFTYGYTF. CDR3 in DNA: TGTGCCAGCAGTCCGGCAGGGTTCACCTATGGCTACACCTTC.